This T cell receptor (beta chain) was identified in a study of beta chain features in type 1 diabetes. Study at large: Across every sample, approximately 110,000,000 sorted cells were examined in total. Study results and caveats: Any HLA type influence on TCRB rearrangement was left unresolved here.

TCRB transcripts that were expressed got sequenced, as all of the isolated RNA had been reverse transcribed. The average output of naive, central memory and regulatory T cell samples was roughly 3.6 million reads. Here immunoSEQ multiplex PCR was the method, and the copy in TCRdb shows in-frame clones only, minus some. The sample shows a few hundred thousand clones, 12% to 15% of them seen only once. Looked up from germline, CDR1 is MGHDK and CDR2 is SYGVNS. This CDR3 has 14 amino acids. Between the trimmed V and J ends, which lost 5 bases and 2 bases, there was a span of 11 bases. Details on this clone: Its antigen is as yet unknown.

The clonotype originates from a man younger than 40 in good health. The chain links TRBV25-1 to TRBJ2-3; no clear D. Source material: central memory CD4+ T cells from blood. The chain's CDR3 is CASSYSASTDTQYF. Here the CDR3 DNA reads TGTGCCAGCAGTTACTCGGCCTCCACAGATACGCAGTATTTT.